Each of the 2 T cell receptor beta chains below was sequenced from the same sample in a study of tissue T cells after allogeneic stem cell transplantation (dated by TCRdb to the early 2020s). Libraries were made using the immunoSEQ multiplex PCR assay. TCRdb re-hosts the immuneACCESS table, in-frame sequences only. Its copies lack some clones; in the studies checked, an unresolved V gene accounts for under half of them, and the cause for the rest is not known. The sample has roughly 4,700 clones on record, approximately 40% of them singletons. Clones ranked in the top ten supply roughly 24% of the sample. The sample's time point, from its label and the paper: mouse harvest day 14 after allogeneic transplant. Each mouse graft, delivered by tail vein injection, combined 10^6 splenic CD5+ T cells with 10^7 T-cell-depleted bone marrow cells. The sample was gut tissue. These receptors were collected from a female BALB/c mouse given C57BL/6 T cells with graft-versus-host disease after an allogeneic hematopoietic cell transplant.

A remark on this clone: The germline and genes are mouse ones. The sequence runs out 1 residue before the end of the CDR3; the remainder is reconstructed from the germline J gene. The chain recombines TRBV14 with TRBJ2-5; TRBD1 agrees at 7 bases. V gave up 2 bases and J gave up 5 bases; unmatched junction bases: 2. Germline values: CDR1 SGHDT, CDR2 FRDEAV. CDR3 size: 13 residues. Here the CDR3 reads CASSFRDRDTQYF. The sequenced part of the CDR3 DNA is TGTGCCAGCAGTTTTCGGGACAGAGACACCCAGTAC.

As regards this clone: Germline and genes here are mouse. The read falls 1 residue short of the CDR3 end, and the missing part is taken from the germline J gene. The V gene is TRBV26, the J gene TRBJ1-6; 9 bases align to TRBD1. Being an ORF, TRBJ1-6 has a function that is uncertain. CDR3 length: 15 amino acids. Germline trimming cut 2 bases from V and 4 bases from J; bases unmatched to any gene: 0. Looked up from germline, CDR1 is KGHPV and CDR2 is FQNQEV (reference sequence). Incomplete CDR3 DNA: TGTGCCAGCAGTCTGGGGACAGGGTATAATTCGCCCCTCTAC. Its protein product is CASSLGTGYNSPLY. From start to end, the CDR3 is CASSLGTGYNSPLYF.